This T cell receptor beta chain was recovered during a study of identical twins. TCRdb reprocessed the 5' RACE reads with MiXCR, giving one entry per CDR3 protein. The table includes under 300,000 distinct CDR3 sequences, 5.5% to 7.5% detected once. This clonotype was detected ten times or more. Antigen unknown. Trimming cost V 0 bases and J 6 bases, with 16 bases left between them. The CDR3 sequence is 16 residues long. Study-wide findings and caveats: Memory repertoires lacked the insertion deficit that abundant cord blood beta clonotypes showed.

These sequences were also reported in another study, on T cells expressing NK-cell markers. That work contributes: Among the experiments, several used an anti-gamma-delta TCR antibody to restrict sorting to alpha-beta TCR T cells. In a few donors, these clonotypes also led the CD3+CD56-NKG2C+ fraction.

The chain uses TRBV12-3 or TRBV12-4 and TRBJ2-3, with a weak D call TRBD2 (6 bases). This TCR came from a woman aged 18-35 years in good health. The specimen was CD8+ T cells sorted from blood. As DNA, the CDR3 is TGTGCCAGCAGTTTAGCGTGGGCGGGGCCAGGGGATACGCAGTATTTT. Protein: CASSLAWAGPGDTQYF.